This is a list of T cell receptor beta chains from one sample in a study of OX40 agonist ivuxolimab in advanced cancers. Data came from immunoSEQ multiplex PCR; TCRdb stores just in-frame clones and leaves some out. The table lists 60,000 to 85,000 clones, roughly 90% of them singletons, with approximately 1% in the top ten. The sample here was CD4+ or CD8+ T cells sorted from blood, taken in a trial of the OX40 agonist ivuxolimab. The source of these receptors is an adult with an advanced solid tumor such as melanoma, head and neck, liver or kidney cancer. Each CDR3 is given with its conserved first and last residue. D genes are given only for firm matches. Clone size is given for some rows only: seen once, a few or many times, or a class if the clone is expanded.

size	V	D	J	CDR3	DNA
-	TRBV11-2	-	TRBJ1-5	CASSSRTGRGQPQHF	TGTGCCAGCAGCTCGAGGACGGGGCGAGGTCAGCCCCAGCATTTT
-	TRBV15	-	TRBJ2-1	CATSRDLSPTVVEQFF	TGTGCCACCAGCAGAGATCTGTCCCCGACAGTTGTTGAGCAGTTCTTC
-	TRBV13	-	TRBJ2-3	CASSKQGLGSRDTQYF	TGTGCCAGCAGCAAGCAGGGGCTGGGTAGCCGAGATACGCAGTATTTT
once	TRBV4-2	-	TRBJ2-5	CASSQDQSRQETQYF	TGTGCCAGCAGCCAAGATCAGTCAAGACAAGAGACCCAGTACTTC
-	TRBV28	TRBD1	TRBJ1-1	CASSQTDRANYEAFF	TGTGCCAGCAGTCAAACCGACAGGGCCAATTATGAAGCTTTCTTT
once	TRBV5-8	TRBD1	TRBJ1-4	CASSLRGPSGEKLFF	TGTGCCAGCAGCTTGAGGGGGCCATCAGGTGAAAAACTGTTTTTT
-	TRBV2	TRBD1	TRBJ2-2	CASRGDSYTGELFF	TGTGCCAGCAGGGGGGACAGCTACACCGGGGAGCTGTTTTTT
-	TRBV28	-	TRBJ2-6	CASSASFSGANVLTF	TGTGCCAGCAGTGCCAGCTTCTCTGGGGCCAACGTCCTGACTTTC
once	TRBV5-1	-	TRBJ2-7	CASSPQLGTNEQYF	TGCGCCAGCAGCCCCCAACTAGGTACAAACGAGCAGTACTTC
-	TRBV11-2	-	TRBJ2-7	CASSLAGGGYEQYF	TGTGCCAGCAGCTTAGCAGGGGGAGGCTACGAGCAGTACTTC
-	TRBV5-1	-	TRBJ2-3	CASSLPQGVVTDTQYF	TGCGCCAGCAGCTTGCCGCAGGGTGTTGTCACAGATACGCAGTATTTT
-	TRBV13	TRBD2	TRBJ2-7	CASRLAGVGYEQYF	TGTGCCAGCAGACTAGCGGGAGTTGGCTACGAGCAGTACTTC
once	TRBV18	-	TRBJ2-7	CASSPPKGTIYEQYF	TGTGCCAGCTCACCACCGAAGGGTACGATCTACGAGCAGTACTTC
-	TRBV29-1	TRBD1	TRBJ2-7	CSVDGQGSYEQYF	TGCAGCGTTGACGGACAGGGATCCTACGAGCAGTACTTC
few	TRBV4-2	-	TRBJ1-5	CASSHYGGYSNQPQHF	TGTGCCAGCAGCCATTACGGGGGGTATAGCAATCAGCCCCAGCATTTT
-	TRBV19	-	TRBJ1-2	CASSIGMYNYGYTF	TGTGCCAGTAGTATCGGGATGTATAACTATGGCTACACCTTC
-	TRBV4-1	-	TRBJ1-1	CASSQPIEGTEAFF	TGCGCCAGCAGCCAACCTATTGAGGGCACTGAAGCTTTCTTT
-	TRBV29-1	-	TRBJ1-1	CSVETRWGTIEGTEAFF	TGCAGCGTTGAAACACGGTGGGGTACGATTGAAGGCACTGAAGCTTTCTTT
-	TRBV11-3	TRBD1	TRBJ2-7	CASSQGQGYEQYF	TGTGCCAGCAGCCAAGGACAGGGGTACGAGCAGTACTTC
-	TRBV4-3	TRBD2	TRBJ2-7	CASASGTSGSYEQYF	TGCGCCAGCGCGTCGGGGACTAGCGGCTCCTACGAGCAGTACTTC
-	TRBV6-6	-	TRBJ2-2	CASRYGVSGELFF	TGTGCCAGCAGATACGGCGTTTCCGGGGAGCTGTTTTTT
-	TRBV7-9	TRBD2	TRBJ2-1	CASSYSLAGVEQFF	TGTGCCAGCAGCTATAGCCTAGCGGGAGTTGAGCAGTTCTTC
-	TRBV19	-	TRBJ1-5	CASRSTGKPISPQHF	TGTGCCAGTAGATCAACAGGGAAACCAATCAGCCCCCAGCATTTT
-	TRBV9	TRBD2	TRBJ2-2	CASSVDPGGAGETGELFF	TGTGCCAGCAGCGTAGACCCCGGGGGGGCGGGAGAGACCGGGGAGCTGTTTTTT
-	TRBV28	-	TRBJ1-4	CASRTAGVTNEKLFF	TGTGCCAGCAGAACCGCAGGGGTTACTAATGAAAAACTGTTTTTT
once	TRBV5-4	TRBD1	TRBJ1-1	CASSMTQGRTEAFF	TGTGCCAGCAGCATGACACAGGGGCGGACTGAAGCTTTCTTT
-	TRBV18	-	TRBJ2-7	CASSPPGRLAGLYEQYF	TGTGCCAGCTCACCACCGGGGCGACTTGCGGGGTTGTACGAGCAGTACTTC